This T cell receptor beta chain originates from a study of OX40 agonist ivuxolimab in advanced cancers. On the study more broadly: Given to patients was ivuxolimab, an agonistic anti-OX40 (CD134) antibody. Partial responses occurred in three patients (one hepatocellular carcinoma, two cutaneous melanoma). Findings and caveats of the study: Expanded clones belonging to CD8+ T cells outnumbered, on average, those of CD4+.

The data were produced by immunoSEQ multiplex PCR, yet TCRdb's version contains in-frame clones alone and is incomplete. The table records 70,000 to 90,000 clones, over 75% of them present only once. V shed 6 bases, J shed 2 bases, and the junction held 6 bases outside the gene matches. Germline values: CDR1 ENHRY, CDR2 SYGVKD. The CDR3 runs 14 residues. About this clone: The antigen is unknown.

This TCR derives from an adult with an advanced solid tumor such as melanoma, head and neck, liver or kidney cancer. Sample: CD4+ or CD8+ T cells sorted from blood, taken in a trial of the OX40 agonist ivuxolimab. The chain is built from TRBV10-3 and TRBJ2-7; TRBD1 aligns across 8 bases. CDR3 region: CAIRTGTGPYEQYF. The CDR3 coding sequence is TGTGCCATCAGGACCGGGACAGGCCCCTACGAGCAGTACTTC.